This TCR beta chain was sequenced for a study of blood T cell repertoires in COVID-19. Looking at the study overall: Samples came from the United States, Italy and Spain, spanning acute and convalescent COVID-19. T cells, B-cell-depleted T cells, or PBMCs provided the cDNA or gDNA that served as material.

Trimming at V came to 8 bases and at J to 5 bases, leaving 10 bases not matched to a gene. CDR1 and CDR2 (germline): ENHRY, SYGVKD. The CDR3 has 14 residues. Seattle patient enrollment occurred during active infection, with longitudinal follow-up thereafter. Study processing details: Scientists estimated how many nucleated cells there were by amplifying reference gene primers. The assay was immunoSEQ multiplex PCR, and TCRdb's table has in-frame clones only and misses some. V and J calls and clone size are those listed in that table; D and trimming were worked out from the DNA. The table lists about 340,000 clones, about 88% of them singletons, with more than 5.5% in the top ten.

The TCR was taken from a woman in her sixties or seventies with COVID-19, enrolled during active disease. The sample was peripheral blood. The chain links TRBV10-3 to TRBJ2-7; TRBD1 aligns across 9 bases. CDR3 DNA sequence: TGTGCCATCGACCGGGACAGGGATTTGCACGAGCAGTACTTC. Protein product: CAIDRDRDLHEQYF.